This entry lists 5 T cell receptor beta chains sequenced from one sample in a study of control samples from healthy donors and cancer patients. Sequencing used immunoSEQ multiplex PCR; TCRdb keeps in-frame clones, though not all of them. Of 60,000 to 95,000 clones listed, approximately 84% were seen once; the top ten hold more than 13%. The sample consisted of blood. These receptor sequences come from a man aged 50 to 60 in good health.

V and J are TRBV30 and TRBJ1-2, with D possibly matching TRBD1 (6 bases). Deletions cut 7 bases from V and 9 bases from J, with 18 bases between. This CDR3 has 12 amino acids. Germline V gives CDR1 GTSNPN, CDR2 SVGIG (reference sequence). CDR3 sequence reads: CASQTTGSRYTF. Written as DNA, the CDR3 is TGTGCCTCCCAAACCACAGGGTCGCGCTACACCTTC.

The V call is TRBV19, the J call TRBJ2-7, with 8 bases lining up with TRBD1. The CDR3 is made up of 13 amino acids. With V trimmed by 3 bases and J by 3 bases, 1 base remained unmatched. The germline gives CDR1 LNHDA, CDR2 SQIVND (reference sequence). DNA for the CDR3: TGTGCCAGTAGTATTGGACAGGGCTACGAGCAGTACTTC. Translated: CASSIGQGYEQYF.

V is TRBV7-9 and J is TRBJ2-3; D uncertain. V lost 5 bases, J lost 3 bases, and 6 bases lay in between. There are 12 residues in the CDR3. Per the germline V gene, CDR1 is SEHNR and CDR2 is FQNEAQ (reference sequence). CDR3 sequence: CASSPQTDTQYF. The CDR3 DNA sequence: TGTGCCAGCAGCCCTCAGACAGATACGCAGTATTTT.

This clone occurred a few times. This rearrangement joins TRBV7-9 to TRBJ2-2; TRBD1 matches 8 bases. The CDR3 contains 15 residues. CDR1 is SEHNR and CDR2 is FQNEAQ in the germline V gene (reference sequence). Unmatched junction bases numbered 8, after V lost 6 bases and J lost 5 bases. The CDR3 nucleotides are TGTGCCAGCAGACGGGACAGGTTTGGGACCGGGGAGCTGTTTTTT. It specifies CASRRDRFGTGELFF.

The chain uses TRBV2 and TRBJ2-5; D is uncertain. Germline V gene lookup returns CDR1 SNHLY and CDR2 FYNNEI. V was clipped by 7 bases and J by 8 bases, with 20 bases between them. CDR3 size: 14 residues. The DNA for the CDR3 is TGTGCCAGCACCTACACGACACCCGGCGGTACCCAGTACTTC. It specifies CASTYTTPGGTQYF.